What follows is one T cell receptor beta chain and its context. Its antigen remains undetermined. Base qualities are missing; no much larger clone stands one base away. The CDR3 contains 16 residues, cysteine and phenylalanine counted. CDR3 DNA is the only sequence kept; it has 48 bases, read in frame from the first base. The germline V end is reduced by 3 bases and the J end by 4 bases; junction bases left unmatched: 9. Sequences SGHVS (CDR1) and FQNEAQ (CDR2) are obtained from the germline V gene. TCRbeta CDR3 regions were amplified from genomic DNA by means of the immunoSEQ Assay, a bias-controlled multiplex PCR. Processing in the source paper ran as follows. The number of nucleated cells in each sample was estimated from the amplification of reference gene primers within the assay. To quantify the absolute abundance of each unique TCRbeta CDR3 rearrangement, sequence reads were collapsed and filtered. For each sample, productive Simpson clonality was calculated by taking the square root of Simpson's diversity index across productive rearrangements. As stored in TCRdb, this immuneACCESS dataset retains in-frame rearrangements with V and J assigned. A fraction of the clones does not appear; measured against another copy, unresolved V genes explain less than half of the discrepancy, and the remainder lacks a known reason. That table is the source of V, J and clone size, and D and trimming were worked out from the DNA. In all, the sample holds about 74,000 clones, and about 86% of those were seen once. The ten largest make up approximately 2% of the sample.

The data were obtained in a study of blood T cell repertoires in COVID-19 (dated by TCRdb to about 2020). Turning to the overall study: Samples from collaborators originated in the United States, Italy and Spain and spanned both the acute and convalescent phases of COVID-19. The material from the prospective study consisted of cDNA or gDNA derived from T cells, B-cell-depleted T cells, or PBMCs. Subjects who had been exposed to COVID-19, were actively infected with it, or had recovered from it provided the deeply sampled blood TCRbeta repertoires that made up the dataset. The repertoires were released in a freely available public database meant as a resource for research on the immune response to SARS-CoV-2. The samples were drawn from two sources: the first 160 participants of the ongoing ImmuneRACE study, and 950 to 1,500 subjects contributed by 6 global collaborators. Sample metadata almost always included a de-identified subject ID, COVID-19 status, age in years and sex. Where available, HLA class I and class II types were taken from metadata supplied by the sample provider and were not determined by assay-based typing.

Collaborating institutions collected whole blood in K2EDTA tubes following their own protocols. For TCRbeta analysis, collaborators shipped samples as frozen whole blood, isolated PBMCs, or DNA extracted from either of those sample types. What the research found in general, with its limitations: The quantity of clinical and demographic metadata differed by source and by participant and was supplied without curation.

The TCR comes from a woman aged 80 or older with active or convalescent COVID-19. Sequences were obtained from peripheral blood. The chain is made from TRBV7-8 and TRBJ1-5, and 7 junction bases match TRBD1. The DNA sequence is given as TGTGCCAGCAGCTTGGGGCCGGGACAGACGAATCAGCCCCAGCATTTT. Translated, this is CASSLGPGQTNQPQHF.